This T cell receptor (beta chain) emerged from a study of regulatory T cells in long-lasting Graves disease. Overall study: Persistence in Graves' disease denoted antithyroid drug use beyond 5 years alongside positive TSH receptor antibodies.

This clonotype showed up just once. A much larger clone differs by one base, so this may be a read error. Time point denoted: persistent/refractory GD, antithyroid drugs over 5 years with positive TRAb. PBMC-derived RNA was used for the TCR library. In germline, CDR1 is SNHLY, CDR2 FYNNEI. This CDR3 comprises 12 residues. Trimming removed 6 bases from V and 10 bases from J, with 15 bases in between. Arm-PCR with iRepertoire HTBI primers amplified the CDR3 regions for these TCR beta libraries. TCRdb redid the calling of the multiplex PCR reads with MiXCR, one entry per CDR3 protein. This sample has over 250,000 distinct CDR3 sequences, with around 20% found just once.

The sequence derives from a female donor with Graves disease. The rearrangement joins TRBV2 to TRBJ2-5, with D possibly TRBD2 on 6 matching bases. The sequencing here drew on peripheral blood mononuclear cells (PBMCs), taken when the disease was refractory, from a patient treated with antithyroid drugs. CDR3 amino acids: CASRGLDGGQYF. In DNA, the CDR3 is TGTGCCAGCAGGGGACTGGATGGAGGCCAGTACTTC.